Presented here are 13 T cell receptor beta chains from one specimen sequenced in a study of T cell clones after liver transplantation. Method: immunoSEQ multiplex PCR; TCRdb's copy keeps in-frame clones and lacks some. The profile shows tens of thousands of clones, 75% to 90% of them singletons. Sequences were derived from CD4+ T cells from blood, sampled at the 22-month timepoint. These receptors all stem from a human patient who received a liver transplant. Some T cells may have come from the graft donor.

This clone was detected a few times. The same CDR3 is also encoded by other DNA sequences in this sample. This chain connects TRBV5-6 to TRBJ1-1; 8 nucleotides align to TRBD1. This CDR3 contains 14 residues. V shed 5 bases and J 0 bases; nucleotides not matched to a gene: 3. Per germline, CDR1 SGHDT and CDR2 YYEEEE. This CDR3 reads CASSWDRLNTEAFF. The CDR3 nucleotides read TGTGCCAGCAGTTGGGACAGGCTGAACACTGAAGCTTTCTTT. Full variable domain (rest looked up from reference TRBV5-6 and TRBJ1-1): DAGVTQSPTHLIKTRGQQVTLRCSPKSGHDTVSWYQQALGQGPQFIFQYYEEEERQRGNFPDRFSGHQFPNYSSELNVNALLLGDSALYLCASSWDRLNTEAFFGQGTRLTVV.

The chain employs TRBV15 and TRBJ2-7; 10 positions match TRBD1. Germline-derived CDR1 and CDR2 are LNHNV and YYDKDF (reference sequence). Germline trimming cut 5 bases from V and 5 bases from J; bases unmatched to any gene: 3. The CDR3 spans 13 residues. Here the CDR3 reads CATSGTGVHEQYF. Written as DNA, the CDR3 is TGTGCCACCAGCGGGACAGGGGTCCACGAGCAGTACTTC.

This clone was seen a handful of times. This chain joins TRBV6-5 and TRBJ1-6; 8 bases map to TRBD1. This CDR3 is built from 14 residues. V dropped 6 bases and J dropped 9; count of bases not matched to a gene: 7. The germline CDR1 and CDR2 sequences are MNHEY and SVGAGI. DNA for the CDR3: TGTGCCAGCAGCCGCGGACAGGGAAGTTCACCCCTCCACTTT. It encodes CASSRGQGSSPLHF.

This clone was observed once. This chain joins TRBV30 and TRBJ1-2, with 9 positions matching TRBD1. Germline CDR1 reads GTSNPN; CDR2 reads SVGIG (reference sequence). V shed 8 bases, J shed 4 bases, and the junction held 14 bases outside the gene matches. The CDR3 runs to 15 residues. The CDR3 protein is CANRQGGNVVYGYTF. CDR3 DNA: TGTGCCAACCGACAGGGGGGAAACGTTGTCTATGGCTACACCTTC.

The CDR3 bases are TGTGCCTGCCTCCCTGGACAGAGCTTCTACGAGCAGTACTTC. Residues: CACLPGQSFYEQYF. V gene TRBV28 combines with J gene TRBJ2-7; D possibly corresponds to TRBD1 (6 bases). The CDR3 is 14 amino acids. From germline, CDR1 is MDHEN and CDR2 SYDVKM. The germline V and J ends were trimmed by 11 bases and 3 bases, with 20 bases remaining between them.

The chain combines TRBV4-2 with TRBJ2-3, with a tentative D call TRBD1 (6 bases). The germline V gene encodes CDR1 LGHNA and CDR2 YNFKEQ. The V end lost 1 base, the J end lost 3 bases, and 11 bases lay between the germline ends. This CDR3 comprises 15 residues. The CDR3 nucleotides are TGTGCCAGCAGCCAAGGGGACATGATAACAGATACGCAGTATTTT. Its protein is CASSQGDMITDTQYF.

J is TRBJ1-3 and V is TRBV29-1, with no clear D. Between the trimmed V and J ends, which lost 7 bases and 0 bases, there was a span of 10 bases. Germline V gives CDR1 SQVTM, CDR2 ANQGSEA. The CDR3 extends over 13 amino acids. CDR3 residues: CSAGGGSGNTIYF. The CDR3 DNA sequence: TGCAGCGCAGGAGGAGGCTCTGGAAACACCATATATTTT.

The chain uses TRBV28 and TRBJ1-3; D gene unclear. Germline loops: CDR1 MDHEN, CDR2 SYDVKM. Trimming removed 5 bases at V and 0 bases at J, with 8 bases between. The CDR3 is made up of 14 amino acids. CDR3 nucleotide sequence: TGTGCCAGCAGTCCGGACCCCTCTGGAAACACCATATATTTT. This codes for CASSPDPSGNTIYF. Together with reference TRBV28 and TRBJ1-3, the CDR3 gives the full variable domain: DVKVTQSSRYLVKRTGEKVFLECVQDMDHENMFWYRQDPGLGLRLIYFSYDVKMKEKGDIPEGYSVSREKKERFSLILESASTNQTSMYLCASSPDPSGNTIYFGEGSWLTVV.

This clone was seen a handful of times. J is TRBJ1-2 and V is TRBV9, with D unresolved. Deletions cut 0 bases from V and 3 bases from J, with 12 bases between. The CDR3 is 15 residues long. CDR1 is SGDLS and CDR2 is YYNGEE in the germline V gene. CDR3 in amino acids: CASSVDIRDDYGYTF. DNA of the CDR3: TGTGCCAGCAGCGTAGATATTCGGGATGACTATGGCTACACCTTC.

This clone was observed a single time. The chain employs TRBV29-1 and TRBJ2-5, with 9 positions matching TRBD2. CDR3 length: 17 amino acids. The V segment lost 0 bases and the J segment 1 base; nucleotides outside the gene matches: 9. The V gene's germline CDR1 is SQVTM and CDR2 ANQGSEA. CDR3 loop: CSVEDRGLAGRQETQYF. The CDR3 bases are TGCAGCGTTGAAGATCGGGGGCTAGCGGGACGCCAAGAGACCCAGTACTTC.

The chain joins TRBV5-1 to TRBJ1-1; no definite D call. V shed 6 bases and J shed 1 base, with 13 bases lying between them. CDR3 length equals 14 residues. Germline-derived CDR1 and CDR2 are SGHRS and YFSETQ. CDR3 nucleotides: TGCGCCAGCACCCCGGACTTCCCGAACACTGAAGCTTTCTTT. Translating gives CASTPDFPNTEAFF.

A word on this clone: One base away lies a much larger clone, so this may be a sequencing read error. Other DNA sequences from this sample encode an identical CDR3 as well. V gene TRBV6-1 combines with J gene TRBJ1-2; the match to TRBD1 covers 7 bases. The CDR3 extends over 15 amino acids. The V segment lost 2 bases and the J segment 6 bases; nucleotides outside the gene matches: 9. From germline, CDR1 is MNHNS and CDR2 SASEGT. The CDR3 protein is CASSERGQGWDGYTF. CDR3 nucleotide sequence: TGTGCCAGCAGTGAAAGGGGGCAGGGGTGGGATGGCTACACCTTC.

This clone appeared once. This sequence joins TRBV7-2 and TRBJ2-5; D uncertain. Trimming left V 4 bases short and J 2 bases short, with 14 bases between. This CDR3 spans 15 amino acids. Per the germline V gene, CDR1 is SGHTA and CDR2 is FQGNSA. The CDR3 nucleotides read TGTGCCAGCAGCTGGAGCCCTAACAGACAAGAGACCCAGTACTTC. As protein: CASSWSPNRQETQYF. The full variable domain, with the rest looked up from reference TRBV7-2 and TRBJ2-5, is GAGVSQSPSNKVTEKGKDVELRCDPISGHTALYWYRQSLGQGLEFLIYFQGNSAPDKSGLPSDRFSAERTGGSVSTLTIQRTQQEDSAVYLCASSWSPNRQETQYFGPGTRLLVL.